These 2 T cell receptor beta chains were all obtained from the same sample, sequenced in a study of blood T cells in healthy people across ages. It was with a sample-barcoded 5' primer and a J-beta primer mix that a second PCR of roughly 7 to 12 cycles was run. MiXCR, run by TCRdb on the 5' RACE reads, gives a single entry per CDR3 protein. The sample lists 700,000 or so distinct CDR3 sequences; 20% to 25% were seen once. Material: blood. These receptors were collected from a man in his sixties or seventies in good health.

This clonotype showed up just a few times. This rearrangement joins TRBV20-1 to TRBJ2-4; unclear D gene. Trimming took off 3 bases at V and 9 bases at J, with 15 bases between the two ends. CDR1 is DFQATT and CDR2 is SNEGSKA in the germline V gene (reference sequence). There are 13 residues in the CDR3. The CDR3, as DNA: TGCAGTGCTAGTCTCCGCCAGTATTCCATTCAGTACTTC. Translation gives CSASLRQYSIQYF.

The V gene is TRBV18, the J gene TRBJ2-7; 11 bases map to TRBD2. Germline V CDR1 and CDR2: KGHSH, LQKENI. J gave up 7 bases and V 3 bases, and 5 bases lay outside the gene matches. The length of the CDR3 is 14 residues. The DNA for the CDR3 is TGTGCCAGCTCACCCGGGACTAGCGGTGAGGAGCAGTACGTC. Protein sequence: CASSPGTSGEEQYV.